Presented here are 21 T cell receptor beta chains from one specimen sequenced in a study of cytomegalovirus exposure and HLA in healthy donors. A multiplex PCR was run with 60 Vbeta primers and 13 Jbeta primers. The table came from immunoSEQ multiplex PCR; TCRdb's copy has only in-frame clones and leaves some out. The repertoire holds about 150,000 clones, with around 80% as singletons. Sequenced: PBMCs. These receptors were taken from a man younger than 45 in good health and CMV-seropositive.

The chain links TRBV30 to TRBJ1-1; D is unresolved. Trimming took 5 bases from V and 5 from J, leaving 9 bases between them. The CDR3 contains 11 residues. Germline CDR1 and CDR2: GTSNPN and SVGIG (reference sequence). In DNA, the CDR3 is TGTGCCTGGGGGGAGGGAACTGAAGCTTTCTTT. Its protein is CAWGEGTEAFF.

This sequence joins TRBV7-2 and TRBJ1-6; D may be TRBD1 (6 bases). The CDR3 extends over 15 amino acids. V was shortened by 2 bases and J by 3 bases, with 8 bases between the two germline ends. From germline, CDR1 is SGHTA and CDR2 FQGNSA. CDR3 amino acids: CASSLTGIYNSPLHF. In DNA form, the CDR3 reads TGTGCCAGCAGCTTAACAGGGATCTATAATTCACCCCTCCACTTT.

This clone has a single count. The chain couples TRBV4-1 to TRBJ1-1; D is possibly TRBD1 (6 bases). This CDR3 is built from 16 residues. The germline V gene has CDR1 MGHRA and CDR2 YSYEKL. V lost 1 base and J lost 0, with 12 bases in between. CDR3 in amino acids: CASSQGGHGMNTEAFF. CDR3 nucleotide sequence: TGCGCCAGCAGCCAAGGGGGACACGGGATGAACACTGAAGCTTTCTTT.

This clone was observed a handful of times. The chain has TRBV7-6 and TRBJ2-7; D remains unclear. V was trimmed by 5 bases and J by 2 bases, leaving 16 bases between them. The CDR3 contains 15 residues. The germline gives CDR1 SGHVS, CDR2 FNYEAQ. The CDR3 region has the DNA TGTGCCAGCAGCACGTACAGTTTGGGCACCTACGAGCAGTACTTC. It yields the protein CASSTYSLGTYEQYF.

The chain combines TRBV13 with TRBJ2-1; 11 bases are shared with TRBD2. The CDR3 runs 18 residues. Losses at the gene ends were 4 bases for V and 8 bases for J; bases not matched to a gene: 16. In germline, CDR1 is PRHDT, CDR2 FYEKMQ (reference sequence). CDR3 bases: TGTGCCAGCAGCTCAAACACTCGTAGCGGGAGGGCCGGCGATGAGCAGTTCTTC. This encodes CASSSNTRSGRAGDEQFF. The variable domain in full, completed from reference TRBV13 and TRBJ2-1, reads AAGVIQSPRHLIKEKRETATLKCYPIPRHDTVYWYQQGPGQDPQFLISFYEKMQSDKGSIPDRFSAQQFSDYHSELNMSSLELGDSALYFCASSSNTRSGRAGDEQFFGPGTRLTVL.

V and J are TRBV28 and TRBJ2-2, with D perhaps matching TRBD2 (5 bases). CDR3 length equals 15 residues. V lost 3 bases to trimming and J lost 5 bases, with 13 bases between them. Germline CDR1 reads MDHEN; CDR2 reads SYDVKM. CDR3 protein: CASSFVGVKTGELFF. Written as DNA, the CDR3 is TGTGCCAGCAGTTTTGTCGGGGTTAAAACCGGGGAGCTGTTTTTT.

V gene TRBV7-3 combines with J gene TRBJ2-1; D is perhaps TRBD2 (6 bases). Trimming removed 5 bases at V and 7 bases at J, with 18 bases between. The CDR3 has 15 residues. Germline loops: CDR1 SGHTA, CDR2 FQGTGA. The CDR3 DNA is TGTGCCAGCAGCCTAGTTGGGGGGAGTTCGAATGAGCAGTTCTTC. As protein: CASSLVGGSSNEQFF.

This clone was observed a handful of times. The chain couples TRBV28 to TRBJ2-1; tentative D call: TRBD2 (6 bases). The CDR3 has 13 amino acids. Trimming took 7 bases from V and 8 from J, leaving 15 bases between them. Germline CDR1 MDHEN, CDR2 SYDVKM. CDR3 DNA sequence: TGTGCCAGCACCGAATCGAGGGACTATGAGCAGTTCTTC. Translating gives CASTESRDYEQFF.

The sample holds one count of this clone. The rearrangement joins TRBV7-2 to TRBJ1-3; 7 nucleotides line up with TRBD1. CDR1 is SGHTA, CDR2 FQGNSA, per germline. J lost 0 bases, V lost 4 bases, and 6 bases had no gene match. The CDR3 length is 16 residues. CDR3 loop: CASSSDRDSSGNTIYF. The CDR3 DNA reads as TGTGCCAGCAGCTCCGATCGGGACAGCTCTGGAAACACCATATATTTT.

The chain is built from TRBV5-1 and TRBJ2-1; D is perhaps TRBD2 (6 bases). Trimming cost V 4 bases and J 1 base, with 12 bases left between them. Germline loops: CDR1 SGHRS, CDR2 YFSETQ. CDR3 size: 15 residues. The CDR3 nucleotides read TGCGCCAGCAGCGCGGGACGCAGGTCCTACAATGAGCAGTTCTTC. Translated: CASSAGRRSYNEQFF.

V usage is TRBV4-2 and J usage is TRBJ1-2, with D possibly matching TRBD1 (6 bases). V lost 0 bases to trimming and J lost 5 bases, with 13 bases between them. This CDR3 spans 15 amino acids. CDR1 and CDR2 (germline): LGHNA, YNFKEQ. The CDR3 DNA is TGTGCCAGCAGCCAAGAGAAGGGGGTGCCGTATGGCTACACCTTC. Residues: CASSQEKGVPYGYTF.

The chain recombines TRBV19 with TRBJ1-2; 10 nucleotides match TRBD1. The CDR3 is 18 amino acids. Germline V gene data show CDR1 as LNHDA and CDR2 as SQIVND (reference sequence). J gave up 1 base and V 5 bases, and 13 bases lay outside the gene matches. The CDR3 nucleotides read TGTGCCAGTAGTCCCCTTCGGGACAGGGGATTTAGTAACTATGGCTACACCTTC. It specifies CASSPLRDRGFSNYGYTF.

V gene TRBV28 combines with J gene TRBJ2-5, with D unresolved. Trimming shortened V by 1 base and J by 1 base, and 7 bases separated the two germline ends. Germline CDR1 reads MDHEN; CDR2 reads SYDVKM. The CDR3 sequence is 14 residues long. CDR3 sequence (DNA): TGTGCCAGCAGTTTATATCCCAGCCAAGAGACCCAGTACTTC. As protein: CASSLYPSQETQYF. The full variable domain, in which reference TRBV28 and TRBJ2-5 provide the parts outside the CDR3, is DVKVTQSSRYLVKRTGEKVFLECVQDMDHENMFWYRQDPGLGLRLIYFSYDVKMKEKGDIPEGYSVSREKKERFSLILESASTNQTSMYLCASSLYPSQETQYFGPGTRLLVL.

The rearrangement uses TRBV7-9 and TRBJ2-3; 8 nucleotides line up with TRBD1. The CDR3 has 15 amino acids. CDR1 is SEHNR, CDR2 FQNEAQ, per germline (reference sequence). The trim removed 2 bases at V and 2 bases at J, leaving 3 bases unmatched. The CDR3 coding sequence is TGTGCCAGCAGCTTAATACAGGGGGACACAGATACGCAGTATTTT. Translated: CASSLIQGDTDTQYF.

The chain joins TRBV19 to TRBJ1-5; unclear D gene. This CDR3 contains 14 residues. V shed 3 bases and J shed 0 bases, with 6 bases lying between them. CDR1 is LNHDA and CDR2 is SQIVND in the germline V gene (reference sequence). The DNA for the CDR3 is TGTGCCAGTAGTATTTCCCATAGCAATCAGCCCCAGCATTTT. Its translation: CASSISHSNQPQHF.

This sequence joins TRBV2 and TRBJ1-5; a weak D match, TRBD1 (6 bases). Deletions cut 8 bases from V and 4 bases from J, with 12 bases between. Germline V gene sequence: CDR1 SNHLY, CDR2 FYNNEI. This CDR3 is built from 13 residues. The CDR3 here is CASRGQTNQPQHF. DNA for the CDR3: TGTGCCAGCCGAGGACAGACAAATCAGCCCCAGCATTTT.

CDR3 sequence (DNA): TGTGCCAGCAGTTATGCAGGGATAGATGAAAAACTGTTTTTT. Its protein product is CASSYAGIDEKLFF. The V call is TRBV2, the J call TRBJ1-4; perhaps TRBD1 as D (5 bases). V gave up 5 bases and J gave up 6 bases, with 13 bases separating them. The CDR3 is made up of 14 amino acids. Germline V CDR1 and CDR2: SNHLY, FYNNEI.

The chain recombines TRBV28 with TRBJ1-1, with a weak D call TRBD1 (5 bases). CDR3 size: 13 residues. In germline, CDR1 is MDHEN, CDR2 SYDVKM. V was clipped by 2 bases and J by 5 bases, with 9 bases between them. The DNA of the CDR3 is TGTGCCAGCAGTTTAGGGGAGGGGACTGAAGCTTTCTTT. Translating gives CASSLGEGTEAFF.

The rearrangement links TRBV18 to TRBJ1-1, with a weak D call TRBD1 (6 bases). V was cut by 6 bases and J by 0 bases, with 11 bases left in between. Germline lookup yields CDR1 KGHSH and CDR2 LQKENI. The CDR3 is 14 residues long. In DNA, the CDR3 is TGTGCCAGCTCTTCAGGGGTCATGAACACTGAAGCTTTCTTT. Translation gives CASSSGVMNTEAFF.

This clone was detected once. V is TRBV4-2 and J is TRBJ2-4; 7 bases fit TRBD2. J was trimmed by 3 bases and V by 3 bases; bases with no gene match: 11. This CDR3 is 17 amino acids long. Germline CDR1 reads LGHNA; CDR2 reads YNFKEQ. The CDR3 spells CASSQRITGGGKNIQYF. As DNA, the CDR3 is TGTGCCAGCAGCCAGCGCATCACGGGCGGGGGCAAAAACATTCAGTACTTC.

The V call is TRBV28, the J call TRBJ1-4; 9 bases are shared with TRBD1. Germline CDR1 is MDHEN and CDR2 is SYDVKM. The V gene end was trimmed by 5 bases and the J gene end by 7 bases; junction bases not matched to a gene: 5. This CDR3 is built from 14 residues. The chain's CDR3 is CASSLGGQGEKLFF. The DNA of the CDR3 is TGTGCCAGCAGTCTAGGGGGACAGGGTGAAAAACTGTTTTTT.